Listed below are T cell receptor beta chains from one sample, sequenced in a study of cytomegalovirus exposure and HLA in healthy donors. Clones were sequenced by immunoSEQ multiplex PCR, and TCRdb holds only the in-frame ones, with some missing. This sample yields about 200,000 clones, of which around 86% are seen a single time; 6.5% belongs to the top ten. The sequencing input was PBMCs. These receptors all stem from a woman in her 50s in good health and CMV-seropositive. The CDR3 runs from the conserved cysteine through the conserved F or W. The D gene is left open where the match is weak. The size of a clone is reported for some rows only, either as once, few or many, or as a class for expanded clones.

D gene	clone size	V gene	J gene	CDR3 protein	CDR3 DNA
NA	NA	TRBV19	TRBJ2-6	CASSIIDTGANVLTF	TGTGCCAGTAGTATAATAGATACTGGGGCCAACGTCCTGACTTTC
TRBD1	NA	TRBV28	TRBJ2-7	CASRSWGTGTYEQYF	TGTGCCAGCAGGTCTTGGGGGACAGGGACCTACGAGCAGTACTTC
TRBD1	few	TRBV28	TRBJ2-5	CASSRDRGVRETQYF	TGTGCCAGCAGTCGGGACAGGGGTGTTCGGGAGACCCAGTACTTC
NA	few	TRBV2	TRBJ2-7	CASAGAAFSYEQYF	TGTGCCTCTGCGGGCGCCGCCTTCTCCTACGAGCAGTACTTC
TRBD2	NA	TRBV19	TRBJ2-2	CASNPGGGELFF	TGTGCCAGCAACCCGGGGGGCGGGGAGCTGTTTTTT
NA	NA	TRBV19	TRBJ2-7	CASSIGVGAGYEQYF	TGTGCCAGTAGTATCGGAGTTGGGGCAGGCTACGAGCAGTACTTC
NA	NA	TRBV28	TRBJ1-2	CAGWTGGGYTF	TGTGCCGGATGGACCGGGGGTGGCTACACCTTC
TRBD1	NA	TRBV2	TRBJ1-1	CASSSQGAGNTEAFF	TGTGCCAGCAGTAGTCAGGGGGCAGGGAACACTGAAGCTTTCTTT
NA	NA	TRBV18	TRBJ1-4	CASSRVLGVDDKLFF	TGTGCCAGCTCACGGGTCCTAGGGGTGGATGACAAACTGTTTTTT
TRBD1	NA	TRBV29-1	TRBJ2-7	CSVERGRDEQYF	TGCAGCGTTGAAAGGGGGCGAGACGAGCAGTACTTC
TRBD1	NA	TRBV18	TRBJ2-5	CASSGRDRGQETQYF	TGTGCCAGCTCAGGCCGGGACAGGGGGCAAGAGACCCAGTACTTC
NA	NA	TRBV28	TRBJ1-2	CASSLYLSTGSYGYTF	TGTGCCAGCAGTTTATACCTCTCGACAGGTAGCTATGGCTACACCTTC
NA	NA	TRBV6-5	TRBJ2-3	CASSRQGADTQYF	TGTGCCAGCAGTAGGCAGGGCGCAGATACGCAGTATTTT
NA	NA	TRBV15	TRBJ2-1	CATSRDRVYNEQFF	TGTGCCACCAGCAGAGATCGGGTTTACAATGAGCAGTTCTTC
NA	NA	TRBV10-2	TRBJ2-5	CASLRGRGVAETQYF	TGCGCCAGTCTCCGTGGCAGGGGAGTCGCAGAGACCCAGTACTTC
NA	NA	TRBV25-1	TRBJ2-3	CASSDPSEKGTDTQYF	TGTGCCAGCAGTGACCCATCGGAGAAGGGGACAGATACGCAGTATTTT
NA	NA	TRBV6-6	TRBJ1-1	CASIPLRGLNTEAFF	TGTGCCAGCATCCCCTTAAGGGGCCTGAACACTGAAGCTTTCTTT
NA	NA	TRBV5-1	TRBJ1-4	CASSLAGGAETNEKLFF	TGCGCCAGCAGCTTGGCCGGGGGGGCTGAAACTAATGAAAAACTGTTTTTT
NA	NA	TRBV28	TRBJ2-1	CASSLSATGRNEQFF	TGTGCCAGCAGTTTATCGGCGACAGGGAGGAATGAGCAGTTCTTC
NA	NA	TRBV19	TRBJ1-5	CASSMGAILNQPQHF	TGTGCCAGTAGTATGGGGGCCATTTTGAATCAGCCCCAGCATTTT
NA	NA	TRBV30	TRBJ2-2	CAWSLGGGGTGELFF	TGTGCCTGGAGCTTGGGGGGAGGGGGCACCGGGGAGCTGTTTTTT
NA	few	TRBV4-1	TRBJ2-3	CASSQGRGLADTQYF	TGCGCCAGCAGCCAAGGGCGCGGCTTGGCAGATACGCAGTATTTT
NA	NA	TRBV7-6	TRBJ2-7	CASSLGSGVSYEQYF	TGTGCCAGCAGCTTAGGTTCGGGAGTGTCCTACGAGCAGTACTTC
TRBD2	once	TRBV6-5	TRBJ2-7	CASSSGTNEQYF	TGTGCCAGCAGTTCCGGGACTAATGAGCAGTACTTC
TRBD1	NA	TRBV4-1	TRBJ1-2	CASSQPSGQGARDGYTF	TGCGCCAGCAGCCAACCTTCGGGACAGGGGGCAAGGGATGGCTACACCTTC
NA	once	TRBV29-1	TRBJ1-3	CSAVTGNPGNTIYF	TGCAGCGCCGTAACAGGGAACCCTGGAAACACCATATATTTT
TRBD2	NA	TRBV7-9	TRBJ2-7	CASSLAQGGVHF	TGTGCCAGCAGCTTAGCTCAGGGAGGGGTCCACTTC
TRBD2	NA	TRBV4-1	TRBJ2-1	CASSQSLAASYNEQFF	TGCGCCAGCAGCCAGAGCCTAGCGGCCTCCTACAATGAGCAGTTCTTC
TRBD1	NA	TRBV2	TRBJ2-4	CASSEAPPKGQGSAKNIQYF	TGTGCCAGCAGTGAAGCGCCCCCCAAGGGACAGGGGAGTGCCAAAAACATTCAGTACTTC
NA	few	TRBV6-5	TRBJ1-2	CASSYGTERDGYTF	TGTGCCAGCAGTTACGGAACAGAGAGAGATGGCTACACCTTC
NA	once	TRBV30	TRBJ2-2	CAWTPTGDGGELFF	TGTGCCTGGACCCCTACCGGGGATGGGGGGGAGCTGTTTTTT
TRBD2	NA	TRBV11-2	TRBJ2-1	CASSPGLAGGSYNEQFF	TGTGCCAGCAGCCCGGGACTAGCGGGAGGATCCTACAATGAGCAGTTCTTC
NA	NA	TRBV11-2	TRBJ2-7	CASSPEGLGYEQYF	TGTGCCAGCAGCCCCGAGGGCTTAGGGTACGAGCAGTACTTC
NA	NA	TRBV5-6	TRBJ1-4	CASSLRQADTAEKLFF	TGTGCCAGCAGCCTGAGACAGGCCGATACGGCTGAAAAACTGTTTTTT
NA	NA	TRBV19	TRBJ1-5	CASSIWGGERNQPQHF	TGTGCCAGTAGTATATGGGGAGGGGAGCGCAATCAGCCCCAGCATTTT
NA	once	TRBV29-1	TRBJ2-5	CSVVSVLYQETQYF	TGCAGCGTTGTTAGCGTATTGTACCAAGAGACCCAGTACTTC
TRBD2	NA	TRBV5-1	TRBJ2-2	CASSLTSGGAGELFF	TGCGCCAGCAGCTTGACTAGCGGGGGGGCCGGGGAGCTGTTTTTT
TRBD1	few	TRBV18	TRBJ2-6	CASSADRAGANVLTF	TGTGCCAGCTCAGCGGACAGGGCTGGGGCCAACGTCCTGACTTTC
NA	once	TRBV7-5	TRBJ2-7	CVRSRYEQYF	TGTGTCAGAAGCCGTTACGAGCAGTACTTC
NA	NA	TRBV7-2	TRBJ1-6	CASSLIPPEPLHF	TGTGCCAGCAGCTTAATCCCCCCAGAACCCCTCCACTTT
TRBD1	NA	TRBV13	TRBJ2-7	CASRRQGTYEQYF	TGTGCCAGCAGGCGACAGGGAACCTACGAGCAGTACTTC
NA	NA	TRBV7-9	TRBJ2-7	CASSLGPQLPYEQYF	TGTGCCAGCAGCTTAGGGCCGCAATTACCCTACGAGCAGTACTTC
NA	NA	TRBV5-1	TRBJ1-1	CASSLYRLNTEAFF	TGCGCCAGCAGCCTTTACCGGTTGAACACTGAAGCTTTCTTT
NA	NA	TRBV19	TRBJ2-3	CASSMEVSRITDTQYF	TGTGCCAGTAGTATGGAGGTGAGCAGGATCACAGATACGCAGTATTTT
NA	NA	TRBV18	TRBJ1-1	CASSPLGGNTEAFF	TGTGCCAGCTCACCACTGGGGGGGAACACTGAAGCTTTCTTT
NA	NA	TRBV11-3	TRBJ2-3	CASSGGASTDTQYF	TGTGCCAGCAGCGGGGGGGCTAGCACAGATACGCAGTATTTT
NA	NA	TRBV7-9	TRBJ1-1	CSSSNIEAFF	TGTTCCAGCAGCAACATTGAAGCTTTCTTT
NA	NA	TRBV10-3	TRBJ2-3	CAISERANTDTQYF	TGTGCCATCAGTGAGAGAGCGAATACAGATACGCAGTATTTT
TRBD1	NA	TRBV6-6	TRBJ2-6	CASSDRVSGANVLTF	TGTGCCAGCAGTGACAGGGTCTCTGGGGCCAACGTCCTGACTTTC
TRBD2	NA	TRBV10-3	TRBJ2-1	CAAGPRESSYNEQFF	TGTGCCGCGGGACCGCGGGAGTCGTCCTACAATGAGCAGTTCTTC
NA	few	TRBV19	TRBJ2-7	CASSIQGSHEQYF	TGTGCCAGTAGTATACAGGGTTCCCACGAGCAGTACTTC